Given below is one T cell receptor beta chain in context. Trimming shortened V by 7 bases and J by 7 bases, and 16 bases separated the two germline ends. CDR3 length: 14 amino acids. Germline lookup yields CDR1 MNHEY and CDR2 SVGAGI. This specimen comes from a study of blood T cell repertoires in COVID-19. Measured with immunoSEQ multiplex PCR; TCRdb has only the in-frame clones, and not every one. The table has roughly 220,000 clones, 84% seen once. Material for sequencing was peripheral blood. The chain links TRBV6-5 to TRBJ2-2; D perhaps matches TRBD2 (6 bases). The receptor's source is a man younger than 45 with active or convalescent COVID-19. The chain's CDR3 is CASKAEGRSGELFF. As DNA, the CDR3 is TGTGCCAGCAAGGCCGAGGGGAGGAGCGGGGAGCTGTTTTTT.